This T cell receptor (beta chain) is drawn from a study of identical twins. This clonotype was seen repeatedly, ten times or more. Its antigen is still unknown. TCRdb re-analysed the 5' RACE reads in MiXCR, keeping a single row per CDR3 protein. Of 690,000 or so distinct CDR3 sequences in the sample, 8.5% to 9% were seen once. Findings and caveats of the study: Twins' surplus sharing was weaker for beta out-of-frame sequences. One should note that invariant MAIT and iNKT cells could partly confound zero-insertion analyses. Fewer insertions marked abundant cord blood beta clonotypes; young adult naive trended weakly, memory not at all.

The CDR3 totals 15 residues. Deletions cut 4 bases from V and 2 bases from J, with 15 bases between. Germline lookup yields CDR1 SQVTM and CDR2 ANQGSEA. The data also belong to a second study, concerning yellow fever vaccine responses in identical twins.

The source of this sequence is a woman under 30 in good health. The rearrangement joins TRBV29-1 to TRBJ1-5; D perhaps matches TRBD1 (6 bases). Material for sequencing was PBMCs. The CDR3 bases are TGCAGCGTTGTTCTTGGCAGGGGTGGCAATCAGCCCCAGCATTTT. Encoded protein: CSVVLGRGGNQPQHF.